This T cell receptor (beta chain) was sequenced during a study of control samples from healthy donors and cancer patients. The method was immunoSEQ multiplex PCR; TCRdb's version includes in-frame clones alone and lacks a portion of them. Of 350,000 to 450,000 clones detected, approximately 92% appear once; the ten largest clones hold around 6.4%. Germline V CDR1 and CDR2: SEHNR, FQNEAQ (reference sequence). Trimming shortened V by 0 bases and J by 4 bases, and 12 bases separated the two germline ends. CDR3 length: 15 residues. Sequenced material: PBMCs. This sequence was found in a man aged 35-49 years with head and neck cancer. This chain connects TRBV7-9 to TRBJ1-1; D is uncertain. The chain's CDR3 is CASSLALTSGTEAFF. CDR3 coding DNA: TGTGCCAGCAGCTTAGCGCTAACCAGTGGCACTGAAGCTTTCTTT.